The rows below give T cell receptor beta chains drawn from one sample of a study of blood T cells in healthy people across ages. TCRdb analysed the 5' RACE reads with MiXCR anew, one entry per CDR3 protein. The data contain roughly 680,000 distinct CDR3 sequences, 45% to 50% of them seen just once; the ten biggest clones take up roughly 31%. Specimen: blood. The receptor source for this set is a woman aged 60 to 75 in good health. CDR3s include the opening cysteine and the closing phenylalanine or tryptophan. Size is stated for part of the rows, as once, few or many counts, or as a class when the clone is expanded.

V gene,clone size,CDR3 protein
TRBV5-1,-,CASSLGELGTYNEQFF
TRBV29-1,few,CSVEGRYRGGEQYF
TRBV28,-,CAGSLFTGGYEQYF
TRBV10-3,few,CAISDLGGSGRSYNEQFF
TRBV6-2/TRBV6-3,few,CASSYTGERSYNEQFF
TRBV6-8,-,CASSIGRLPYEQYF
TRBV28,-,CASRKTGTGMQYF
TRBV29-1,few,CSVDGGSGKPDEQFF
TRBV16,few,CASSQRTGGETQYF
TRBV18,-,CASFSRTGASYNEQFF
TRBV27,-,CASSLVTGQGPYNEQFF
TRBV27,-,CASRGIRRGQETQYF
TRBV7-2,-,CASSLGRANQPQHF
TRBV28,many,CASSLGASYEQYF
TRBV6-2/TRBV6-3,few,CASSYYAVDTQYF
TRBV28,-,CASGLPGTGANVLTF
TRBV20-1,-,CSGHRGARGETQYF
TRBV27,few,CASSRQVRPNEKLFF
TRBV2,few,CASSSLAGVEQYF
TRBV20-1,-,CSAGLAVIYEQYF
TRBV7-2,-,CASSLEVTTTGEQYF
TRBV7-9,-,CASSVIGIGEQYF
TRBV2,once,CASSDRTGGADTEAFF
TRBV28,-,CASWGEGIGANVLTF
TRBV5-1,-,CASSFSGMGTETQYF
TRBV28,-,CASSSYPGARDTQYF
TRBV4-3,-,CASSQEFDTYTGELFF
TRBV27,-,CASSLLRGDNEQFF
TRBV15,-,CATSRERASGTNEQFF
TRBV27,few,CASSFWTSGTSGANVLTF
TRBV12-3/TRBV12-4,-,CASSAVRGVSGYTF
TRBV5-1,-,CASSPTAAQGQPQHF
TRBV9,-,CASSGDPGHLSYEQYF
TRBV4-1,-,CASSLRLAGTDAQYF
TRBV21-1,-,CASSPTPRPSSYNEQFF
TRBV28,-,CASSFMSGMYF
TRBV7-2,many,CASSVGVTWGTQYF
TRBV28,-,CASSSHWGQGPYEQYF
TRBV28,few,CASSRVQGMSHEQYF
TRBV7-3,-,CASSSVHRDRFNEQYF
TRBV27,-,CASSPDLGAKNIQYF
TRBV3-1,-,CASSQGVEDTQYF
TRBV20-1,-,CSARVTGTSGKSSYNEQFF
TRBV9,-,CASSVGHNEQFF
TRBV20-1,-,CSARTGGYSNQPQHF
TRBV20-1,-,CSAVDALGSYEQFF
TRBV29-1,-,CSVQLMYNEQYF
TRBV6-6,few,CASSSNRGGETQYF
TRBV7-2,few,CASSLSRLGEQYF
TRBV20-1,-,CSASDNLRRGIDTQYF
TRBV27,-,CASSFVQLSYNEQFF
TRBV20-1,-,CSVGGKNTEAFF
TRBV20-1,-,CSARRAGGATTEAFF
TRBV29-1,-,CSVEPGTGVREQYF
TRBV6-2/TRBV6-3,-,CASSTSTAGGIADTQYF
TRBV19,-,CASSIAGSPGDEQYF
TRBV5-1,few,CASSPRDSNYEQYF